Shown below are 4 T cell receptor beta chains from a single sample sequenced in a study of cytomegalovirus exposure and HLA in healthy donors. Primers: 60 Vbeta forward and 13 Jbeta reverse. Clones were sequenced by immunoSEQ multiplex PCR, and TCRdb holds only the in-frame ones, with some missing. The sample contains about 190,000 clones, almost 75% of which appear only once. The sequencing sample was made of PBMCs. The receptors derive from a woman aged 25 to 45 in good health and CMV-seropositive.

This clone appeared a few times. The rearrangement joins TRBV6-1 to TRBJ2-3, with 10 bases that match TRBD1. The CDR3 runs 15 residues. The trim removed 5 bases at V and 5 bases at J, leaving 7 bases unmatched. From germline, CDR1 is MNHNS and CDR2 SASEGT. The CDR3 DNA reads TGTGCCAGCAGTCCTCGACAGGGGGCAAGAGATACGCAGTATTTT. It translates to CASSPRQGARDTQYF.

CDR3 in DNA: TGTGCCAGCAGCTTGGAACAGGCGGAGCAGTACTTC. Its translation is CASSLEQAEQYF. V is TRBV5-4 and J is TRBJ2-7, with D possibly being TRBD1 (5 bases). Germline V lookup: CDR1 SGHNT, CDR2 YYREEE (reference sequence). The CDR3 is 12 amino acids. The germline V and J ends were trimmed by 0 bases and 7 bases, with 8 bases remaining between them.

The chain has TRBV5-1 and TRBJ2-2, with TRBD2 as a possible D gene (6 bases). Trimming took 3 bases from V and 0 from J, leaving 12 bases between them. The CDR3 has 16 amino acids. Looked up from germline, CDR1 is SGHRS and CDR2 is YFSETQ. CDR3 coding DNA: TGCGCCAGCAGCTCCCCTGGCGGGACGAACACCGGGGAGCTGTTTTTT. Translation: CASSSPGGTNTGELFF.

This sequence joins TRBV27 and TRBJ2-2; 11 positions match TRBD2. This CDR3 contains 17 residues. CDR1 MNHEY and CDR2 SMNVEV come from the germline V gene (reference sequence). V gave up 4 bases and J gave up 2 bases; unmatched junction bases: 6. The CDR3 sequence is CASSSPGLADNTGELFF. The CDR3 coding sequence is TGTGCCAGCAGTTCCCCGGGACTAGCGGACAACACCGGGGAGCTGTTTTTT.